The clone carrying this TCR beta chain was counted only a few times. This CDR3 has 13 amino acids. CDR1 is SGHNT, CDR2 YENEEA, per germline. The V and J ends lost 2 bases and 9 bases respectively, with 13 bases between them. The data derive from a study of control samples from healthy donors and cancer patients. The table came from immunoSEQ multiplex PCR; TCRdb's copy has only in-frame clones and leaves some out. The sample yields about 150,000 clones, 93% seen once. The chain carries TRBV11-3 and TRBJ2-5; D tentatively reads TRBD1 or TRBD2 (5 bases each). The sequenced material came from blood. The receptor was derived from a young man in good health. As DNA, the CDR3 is TGTGCCAGCAGCTTAATGGGGGAGACGGCCCAGTACTTC. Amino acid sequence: CASSLMGETAQYF. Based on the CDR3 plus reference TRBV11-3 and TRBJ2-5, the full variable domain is EAGVVQSPRYKIIEKKQPVAFWCNPISGHNTLYWYLQNLGQGPELLIRYENEEAVDDSQLPKDRFSAERLKGVDSTLKIQPAELGDSAVYLCASSLMGETAQYFGPGTRLLVL.